Listed here is a single T cell receptor beta chain. The antigen is undetermined. The protocol was immunoSEQ multiplex PCR, while the TCRdb copy is restricted to in-frame clones and leaves out a portion. The sample contains tens of thousands of clones, more than 65% of which appear only once. This record comes from a study of OX40 agonist ivuxolimab in advanced cancers. Across the study: It was permissible to have had prior anti-PD-1, anti-PD-L1 or anti-CTLA-4 therapy, and around 41% had some. Notes on the study in general: Blood T cells, both CD4+ and CD8+, expanded clonally by week 6 at 0.1 to 3.0 mg/kg. Also showing low normalized T-cell clonal expansion were some of the nonresponders.

Germline V gives CDR1 KGHSH, CDR2 LQKENI. This CDR3 is 16 amino acids long. V dropped 4 bases and J dropped 1; count of bases not matched to a gene: 8. Material: CD4+ or CD8+ T cells sorted from blood, obtained in a trial of the OX40 agonist ivuxolimab. The sequence was obtained from an adult with an advanced solid tumor such as melanoma, head and neck, liver or kidney cancer. The V gene is TRBV18, the J gene TRBJ1-2; 8 bases line up with TRBD1. For the CDR3, the DNA is TGTGCCAGCTCACGACGGACAGGGATAGATAACTATGGCTACACCTTC. Residues: CASSRRTGIDNYGYTF.